What follows is one T cell receptor beta chain and its context. Using immunoSEQ multiplex PCR, the repertoire was profiled, and TCRdb retains in-frame clones only, with some absent. Of just under 85,000 clones listed, approximately 88% are singletons. The data were taken from a study of OX40 agonist ivuxolimab in advanced cancers. Background on the study: Administration of intravenous ivuxolimab to patients occurred every 2 weeks at 0.01 to 10 mg/kg. Three dose-escalation patients had partial responses: one with hepatocellular carcinoma and two with cutaneous melanoma.

Excluded were patients having autoimmune disease history or systemic immunosuppression. The CDR3 covers 15 residues. V lost 1 base and J 7 bases, leaving 14 bases between the germline ends. Germline V gene lookup returns CDR1 LNHDA and CDR2 SQIVND (reference sequence). The sample in question was CD4+ or CD8+ T cells sorted from blood, obtained in a trial of the OX40 agonist ivuxolimab. The J gene is TRBJ1-5, the V gene TRBV19; tentative D call: TRBD1 (5 bases). The receptor comes from an adult with an advanced solid tumor such as melanoma, head and neck, liver or kidney cancer. CDR3 coding DNA: TGTGCCAGTAGTATAGCCAGGGTGGTTGGACAGCCCCAGCATTTT. It encodes CASSIARVVGQPQHF. Full variable domain (outside the CDR3, taken from reference TRBV19 and TRBJ1-5): DGGITQSPKYLFRKEGQNVTLSCEQNLNHDAMYWYRQDPGQGLRLIYYSQIVNDFQKGDIAEGYSVSREKKESFPLTVTSAQKNPTAFYLCASSIARVVGQPQHFGDGTRLSIL.